This paragraph reports one TCR beta chain. Per the study methods: Amplification with reference gene primers provided the estimates of nucleated cell counts. Assay used: immunoSEQ multiplex PCR; TCRdb lists only in-frame clones, some missing. That table is the source of V, J and clone size, and D and trimming were worked out from the DNA. The sample lists fewer than 350,000 clones; about 89% were seen once. V shed 4 bases and J shed 2 bases, with 14 bases lying between them. CDR3 length equals 16 residues. Germline V gene sequence: CDR1 SGHTA, CDR2 FQGNSA. The data originate from a study of blood T cell repertoires in COVID-19. The overall study: Acute and convalescent COVID-19 specimens originated in the United States, Italy and Spain. Sample material is recorded as cDNA or gDNA derived from T cells, B-cell-depleted T cells, or PBMCs.

This clonotype was obtained from a woman in her fifties or sixties who had recovered from COVID-19. Specimen: peripheral blood. V usage is TRBV7-2 and J usage is TRBJ2-2, with D unclear. CDR3 bases: TGTGCCAGCAGCTCATCTATCGTGGTCAACACCGGGGAGCTGTTTTTT. Its protein is CASSSSIVVNTGELFF. Using reference TRBV7-2 and TRBJ2-2 for the parts outside the CDR3, the full variable domain is GAGVSQSPSNKVTEKGKDVELRCDPISGHTALYWYRQSLGQGLEFLIYFQGNSAPDKSGLPSDRFSAERTGGSVSTLTIQRTQQEDSAVYLCASSSSIVVNTGELFFGEGSRLTVL.